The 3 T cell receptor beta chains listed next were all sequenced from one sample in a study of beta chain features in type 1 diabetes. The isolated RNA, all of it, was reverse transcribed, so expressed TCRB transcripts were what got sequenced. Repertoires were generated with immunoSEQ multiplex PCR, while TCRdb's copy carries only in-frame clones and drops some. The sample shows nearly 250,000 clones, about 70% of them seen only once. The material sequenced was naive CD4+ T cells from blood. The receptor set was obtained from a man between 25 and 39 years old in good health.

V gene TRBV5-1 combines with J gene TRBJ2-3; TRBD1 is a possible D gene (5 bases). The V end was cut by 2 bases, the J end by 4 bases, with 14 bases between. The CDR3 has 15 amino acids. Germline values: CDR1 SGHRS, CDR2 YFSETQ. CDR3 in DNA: TGCGCCAGCAGCTTTGGCTCAGGGTTATCAGATACGCAGTATTTT. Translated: CASSFGSGLSDTQYF. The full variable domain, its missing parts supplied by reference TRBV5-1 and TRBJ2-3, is KAGVTQTPRYLIKTRGQQVTLSCSPISGHRSVSWYQQTPGQGLQFLFEYFSETQRNKGNFPGRFSGRQFSNSRSEMNVSTLELGDSALYLCASSFGSGLSDTQYFGPGTRLTVL.

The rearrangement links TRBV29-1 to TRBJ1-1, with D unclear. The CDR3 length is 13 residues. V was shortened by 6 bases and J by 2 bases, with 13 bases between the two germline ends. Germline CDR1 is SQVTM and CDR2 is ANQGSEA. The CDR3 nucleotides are TGCAGCGTCGAACTGATGTTTAACACTGAAGCTTTCTTT. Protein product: CSVELMFNTEAFF.

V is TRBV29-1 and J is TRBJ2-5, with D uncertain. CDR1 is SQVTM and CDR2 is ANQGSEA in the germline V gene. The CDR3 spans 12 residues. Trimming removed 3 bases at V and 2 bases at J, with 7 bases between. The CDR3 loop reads CSVDYRQETQYF. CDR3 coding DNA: TGCAGCGTTGATTACAGACAAGAGACCCAGTACTTC. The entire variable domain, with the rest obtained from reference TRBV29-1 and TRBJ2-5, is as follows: SAVISQKPSRDICQRGTSLTIQCQVDSQVTMMFWYRQQPGQSLTLIATANQGSEATYESGFVIDKFPISRPNLTFSTLTVSNMSPEDSSIYLCSVDYRQETQYFGPGTRLLVL.